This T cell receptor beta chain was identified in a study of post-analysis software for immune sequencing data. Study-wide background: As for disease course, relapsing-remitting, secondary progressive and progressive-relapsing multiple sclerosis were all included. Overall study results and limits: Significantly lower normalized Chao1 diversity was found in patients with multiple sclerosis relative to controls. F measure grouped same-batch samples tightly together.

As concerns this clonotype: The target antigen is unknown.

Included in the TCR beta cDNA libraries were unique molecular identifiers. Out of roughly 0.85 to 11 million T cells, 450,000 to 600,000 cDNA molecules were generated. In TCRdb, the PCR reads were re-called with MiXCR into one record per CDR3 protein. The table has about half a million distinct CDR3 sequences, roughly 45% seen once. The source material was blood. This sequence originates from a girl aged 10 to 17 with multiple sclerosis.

CDR3: CSARDSTGTDTQYF. The CDR3 DNA sequence: TGCAGTGCTAGAGATTCGACAGGCACAGATACGCAGTATTTT. The V call is TRBV20-1, the J call TRBJ2-3; D possibly corresponds to TRBD1 (5 bases). Per germline, CDR1 DFQATT and CDR2 SNEGSKA (reference sequence). CDR3 length: 14 amino acids. V lost 0 bases, J lost 1 base, and 8 bases lay in between.